In its sample, the clone carrying this TCR beta chain was seen a few times. This sample is part of a study of spatial heterogeneity in lung cancer. Study details: The donors comprised some 72 untreated early-stage non-small cell lung cancer patients. Available follow-up PBMC samples were sequenced, at a median of about 2 years post-resection. The study consistently detected more beta-chain than alpha-chain sequences.

Carried by each TCR cDNA molecule was a unique molecular identifier. Using its own MiXCR run on the 5' RACE reads, TCRdb lists one record per CDR3 protein. Among 50,000 to 60,000 distinct CDR3 sequences, 7.4% were seen once, and the ten largest hold 35%. This sample's time point: blood at routine non-recurrence follow-up after resection. Material for sequencing was whole RNA from tumor, nontumor lung or frozen PBMC, left unsorted. Deletions cut 1 base from V and 1 base from J, with 13 bases between. Germline V CDR1 and CDR2: MGHRA, YSYEKL. The CDR3 totals 16 residues. The chain carries TRBV4-1 and TRBJ1-1; D unclear. The receptor's source is a female donor with early-stage non-small cell lung cancer. The sequences come from PBMCs, collected at follow-up. The CDR3 DNA reads as TGCGCCAGCAGCCAAGCCTTGGGTTCGCCGAACACTGAAGCTTTCTTT. This encodes CASSQALGSPNTEAFF.